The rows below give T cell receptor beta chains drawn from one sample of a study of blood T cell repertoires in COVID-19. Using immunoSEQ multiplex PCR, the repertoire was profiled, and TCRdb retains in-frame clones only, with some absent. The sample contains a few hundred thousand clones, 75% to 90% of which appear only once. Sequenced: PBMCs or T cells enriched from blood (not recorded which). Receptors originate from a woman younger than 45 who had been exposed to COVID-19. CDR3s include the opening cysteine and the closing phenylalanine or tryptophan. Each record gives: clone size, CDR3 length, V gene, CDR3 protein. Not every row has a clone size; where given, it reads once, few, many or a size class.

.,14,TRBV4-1,CASSRQGETDTQYF
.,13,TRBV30,CAWTGVYNSPLHF
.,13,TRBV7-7,CASSFSGFGEQFF
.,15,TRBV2,CASRNRDRGTHEQFF
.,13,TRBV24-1,CATTGTGSTEAFF
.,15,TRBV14,CASSQPRAGGEKLFF
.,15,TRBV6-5,CASSSRRTQNYGYTF
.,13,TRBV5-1,CASSFGAGEPQHF
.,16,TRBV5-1,CASSLAGSGGTDTQYF
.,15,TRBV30,CAWSVQSSYNSPLHF
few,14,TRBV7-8,CASTHHRLTGGYTF
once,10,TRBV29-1,CSAGGPEAFF
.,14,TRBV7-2,CASRLTAGNSPLHF
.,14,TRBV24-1,CATSDRTENTEAFF
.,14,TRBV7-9,CASSLVAGIHEQYF
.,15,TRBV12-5,CASGLGQAQNSPLHF
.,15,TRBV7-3,CASSLGLAGHNEQFF
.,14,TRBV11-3,CASSSGTGGTEAFF
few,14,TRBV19,CASRQGSYNSPLHF
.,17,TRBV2,CASSAKRAFGIYQPQHF
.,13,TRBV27,CASSSAGFDGYTF
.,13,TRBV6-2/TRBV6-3,CASSSLAGYTQYF
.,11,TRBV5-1,CASSPDTEQFF
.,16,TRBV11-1,CASSLRGQGATDTQYF
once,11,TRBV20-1,CSASLVDGYTF
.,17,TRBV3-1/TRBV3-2,CASSPGQGPSTNEKLFF
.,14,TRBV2,CASSERVGNSPLHF
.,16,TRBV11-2,CASSLAPDRPSYEQYF
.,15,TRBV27,CASSLSWLAGDGYTF
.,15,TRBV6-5,CASSKDTTETYEQYF
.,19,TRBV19,CASSMKGQGAISSYNEQFF
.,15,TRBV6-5,CASSTEAGGRNEQFF